The clone carrying this T cell receptor (beta chain) has at least ten counts. Its antigen is unknown. These data belong to a study of T cells in Graves' hyperthyroidism and ophthalmopathy. Study in general: Sampling of peripheral blood happened at initial diagnosis, prior to any treatment.

Patients were excluded for uncontrolled infection, other autoimmune disease, pregnancy or lactation. Regarding the study as a whole: In validation, the model predicted ophthalmopathy. These predictions came a median about 6.2 months before onset.

With 8 bases clipped from V and 2 bases from J, the junction kept 11 bases outside the gene matches. The CDR3 is made up of 15 amino acids. Germline assignment: CDR1 MNHNS and CDR2 SASEGT. Amplified TCR beta CDR3 regions derived from RNA transcripts. When the TCR CDR3 underwent first-round RT-PCR, the HTBI primer set was used. TCRdb re-called the multiplex PCR reads with MiXCR, one entry per CDR3 protein. The data show 300,000 to 400,000 distinct CDR3 sequences, less than 20% seen once. The sample consisted of blood. The clonotype was recovered from a man in his late teens or twenties with Graves' ophthalmopathy. The gene calls are TRBV6-1 and TRBJ1-2; 7 bases line up with TRBD1. The DNA for the CDR3 is TGTGCCAGCGTAGAGAGGGACAGACAAAACTATGGCTACACCTTC. Amino acids: CASVERDRQNYGYTF.